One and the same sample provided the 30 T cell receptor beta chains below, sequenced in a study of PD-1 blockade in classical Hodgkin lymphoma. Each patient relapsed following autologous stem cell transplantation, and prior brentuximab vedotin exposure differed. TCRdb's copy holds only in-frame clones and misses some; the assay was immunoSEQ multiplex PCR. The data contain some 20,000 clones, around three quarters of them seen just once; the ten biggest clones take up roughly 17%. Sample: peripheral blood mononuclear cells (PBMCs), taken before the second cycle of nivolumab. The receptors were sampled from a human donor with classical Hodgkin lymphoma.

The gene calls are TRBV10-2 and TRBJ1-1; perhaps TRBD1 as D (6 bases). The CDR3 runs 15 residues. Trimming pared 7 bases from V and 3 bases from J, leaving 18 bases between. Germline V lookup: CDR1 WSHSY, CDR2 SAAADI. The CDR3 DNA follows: TGCGCCAGCACCCCCATGACAGGCTTAGACACTGAAGCTTTCTTT. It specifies CASTPMTGLDTEAFF.

The DNA of the CDR3 is TGCGCCAGCAGCTTCGGGACTAGCGGGAGGGACTATTACAATGAGCAGTTCTTC. Translation gives CASSFGTSGRDYYNEQFF. The V gene is TRBV5-1, the J gene TRBJ2-1, with TRBD2 matching 16 bases. Germline V gives CDR1 SGHRS, CDR2 YFSETQ. J gave up 4 bases and V 2 bases, and 6 bases lay outside the gene matches. There are 18 residues in the CDR3.

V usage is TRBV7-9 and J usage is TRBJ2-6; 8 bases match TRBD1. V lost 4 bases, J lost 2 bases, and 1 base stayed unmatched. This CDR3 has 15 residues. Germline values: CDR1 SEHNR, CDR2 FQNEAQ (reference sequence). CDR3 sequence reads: CASSSQGAGANVLTF. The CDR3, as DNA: TGTGCCAGCAGCTCACAGGGGGCTGGGGCCAACGTCCTGACTTTC. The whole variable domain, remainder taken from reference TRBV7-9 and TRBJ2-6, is DTGVSQNPRHKITKRGQNVTFRCDPISEHNRLYWYRQTLGQGPEFLTYFQNEAQLEKSRLLSDRFSAERPKGSFSTLEIQRTEQGDSAMYLCASSSQGAGANVLTFGAGSRLTVL.

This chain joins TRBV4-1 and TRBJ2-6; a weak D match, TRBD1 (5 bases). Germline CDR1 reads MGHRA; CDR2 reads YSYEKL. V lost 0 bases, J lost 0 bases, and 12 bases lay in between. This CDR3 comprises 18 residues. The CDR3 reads CASSQEGAGISGANVLTF. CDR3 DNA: TGCGCCAGCAGCCAAGAGGGTGCAGGGATCTCTGGGGCCAACGTCCTGACTTTC.

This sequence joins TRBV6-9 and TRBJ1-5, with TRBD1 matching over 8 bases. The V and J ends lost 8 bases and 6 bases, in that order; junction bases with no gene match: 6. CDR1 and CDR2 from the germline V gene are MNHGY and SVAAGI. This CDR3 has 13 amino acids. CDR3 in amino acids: CASSRGLSQPQHF. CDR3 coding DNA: TGTGCCAGCTCCAGGGGGCTGAGTCAGCCCCAGCATTTT.

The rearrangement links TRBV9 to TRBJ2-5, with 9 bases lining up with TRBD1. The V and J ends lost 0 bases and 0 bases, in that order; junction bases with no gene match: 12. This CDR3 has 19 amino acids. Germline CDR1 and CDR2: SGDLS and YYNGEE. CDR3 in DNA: TGTGCCAGCAGCGTAGGGGGACAGGGCGTAAGGAGGTACCAAGAGACCCAGTACTTC. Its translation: CASSVGGQGVRRYQETQYF. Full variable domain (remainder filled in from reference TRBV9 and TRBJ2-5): DSGVTQTPKHLITATGQRVTLRCSPRSGDLSVYWYQQSLDQGLQFLIQYYNGEERAKGNILERFSAQQFPDLHSELNLSSLELGDSALYFCASSVGGQGVRRYQETQYFGPGTRLLVL.

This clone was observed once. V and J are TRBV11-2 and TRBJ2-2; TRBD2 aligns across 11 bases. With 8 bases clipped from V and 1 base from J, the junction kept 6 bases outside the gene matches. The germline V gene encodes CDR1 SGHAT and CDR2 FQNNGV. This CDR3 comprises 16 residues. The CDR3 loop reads CASGTGLAGNTGELFF. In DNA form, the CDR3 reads TGTGCCAGCGGTACTGGACTAGCGGGGAACACCGGGGAGCTGTTTTTT. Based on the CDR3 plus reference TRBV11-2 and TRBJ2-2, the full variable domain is EAGVAQSPRYKIIEKRQSVAFWCNPISGHATLYWYQQILGQGPKLLIQFQNNGVVDDSQLPKDRFSAERLKGVDSTLKIQPAKLEDSAVYLCASGTGLAGNTGELFFGEGSRLTVL.

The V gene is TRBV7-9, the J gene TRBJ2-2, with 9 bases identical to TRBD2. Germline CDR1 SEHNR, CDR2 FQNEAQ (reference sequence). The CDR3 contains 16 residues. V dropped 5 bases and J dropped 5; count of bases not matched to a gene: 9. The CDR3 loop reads CASSRSSGSLTGELFF. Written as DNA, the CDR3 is TGTGCCAGCAGCCGGAGTAGCGGGAGTTTGACCGGGGAGCTGTTTTTT.

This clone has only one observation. The CDR3 reads CAWSPRGPSEQYF. CDR3 coding DNA: TGTGCCTGGTCCCCTCGGGGGCCCAGCGAGCAGTACTTC. V gene TRBV30 combines with J gene TRBJ2-7; D may be TRBD1 or TRBD2 (6 bases each). CDR1 and CDR2 from the germline V gene are GTSNPN and SVGIG (reference sequence). CDR3 length equals 13 residues. V lost 5 bases to trimming and J lost 6 bases, with 17 bases between them.

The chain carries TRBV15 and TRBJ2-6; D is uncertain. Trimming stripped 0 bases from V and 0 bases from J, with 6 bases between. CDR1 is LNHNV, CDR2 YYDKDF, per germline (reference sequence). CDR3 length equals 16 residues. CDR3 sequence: CATSRDTGSGANVLTF. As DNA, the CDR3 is TGTGCCACCAGCAGAGACACGGGCTCTGGGGCCAACGTCCTGACTTTC.

The CDR3 DNA sequence: TGCGCCAGCAGCCAAGAGGGCTCTGGGGCCAACGTCCTGACTTTC. The encoded protein is CASSQEGSGANVLTF. The chain is built from TRBV4-3 and TRBJ2-6; D not resolved. The CDR3 runs 15 residues. V dropped 0 bases and J dropped 0 bases, with 3 bases sitting between them. Germline-derived CDR1 and CDR2 are LGHNA and YSLEER.

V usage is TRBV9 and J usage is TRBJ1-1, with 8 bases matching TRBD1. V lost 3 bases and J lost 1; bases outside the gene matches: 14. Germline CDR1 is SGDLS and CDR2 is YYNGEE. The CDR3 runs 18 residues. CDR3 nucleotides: TGTGCCAGCAGCGCCTCCCCAATACCGACAGGGGAGAACACTGAAGCTTTCTTT. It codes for CASSASPIPTGENTEAFF.

CDR3 sequence reads: CASSLGVAQAFF. The CDR3, as DNA: TGTGCCAGCAGTTTGGGGGTAGCTCAAGCTTTCTTT. The chain couples TRBV28 to TRBJ1-1, with TRBD1 as a possible D gene (5 bases). Between the trimmed V and J ends, which lost 3 bases and 9 bases, there was a span of 11 bases. CDR3 length equals 12 residues. The germline CDR1 and CDR2 sequences are MDHEN and SYDVKM.

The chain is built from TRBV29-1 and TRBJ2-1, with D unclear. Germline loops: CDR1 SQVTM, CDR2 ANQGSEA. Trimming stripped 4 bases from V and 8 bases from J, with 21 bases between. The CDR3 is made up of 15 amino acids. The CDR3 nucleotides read TGCAGCGTTGTCGGGCTGGAGATGAAAGGATATGAGCAGTTCTTC. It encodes CSVVGLEMKGYEQFF.

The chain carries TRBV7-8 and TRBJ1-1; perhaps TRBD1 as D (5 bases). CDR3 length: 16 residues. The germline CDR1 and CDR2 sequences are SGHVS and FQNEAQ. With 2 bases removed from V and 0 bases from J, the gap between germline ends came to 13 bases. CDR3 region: CASSLKQSGMNTEAFF. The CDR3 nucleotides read TGTGCCAGCAGCTTAAAGCAATCAGGGATGAACACTGAAGCTTTCTTT.

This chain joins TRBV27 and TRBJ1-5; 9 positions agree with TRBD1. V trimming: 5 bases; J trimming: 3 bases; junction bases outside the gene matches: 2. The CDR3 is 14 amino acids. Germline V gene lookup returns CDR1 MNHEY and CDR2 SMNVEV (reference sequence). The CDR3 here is CASSRQGDNQPQHF. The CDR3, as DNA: TGTGCCAGCAGTCGACAGGGGGACAATCAGCCCCAGCATTTT.

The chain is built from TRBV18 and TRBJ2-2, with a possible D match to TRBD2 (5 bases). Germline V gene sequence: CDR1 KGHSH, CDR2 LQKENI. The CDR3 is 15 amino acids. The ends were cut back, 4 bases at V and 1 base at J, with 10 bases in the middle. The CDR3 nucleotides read TGTGCCAGCTCACTTCTAGCCGTGAACACCGGGGAGCTGTTTTTT. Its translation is CASSLLAVNTGELFF.

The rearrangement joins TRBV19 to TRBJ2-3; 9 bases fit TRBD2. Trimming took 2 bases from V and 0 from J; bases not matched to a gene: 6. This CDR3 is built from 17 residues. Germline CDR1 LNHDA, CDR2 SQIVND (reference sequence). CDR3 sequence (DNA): TGTGCCAGTAGTATATCAGCGGGAGGCTTTAGCACAGATACGCAGTATTTT. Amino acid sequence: CASSISAGGFSTDTQYF. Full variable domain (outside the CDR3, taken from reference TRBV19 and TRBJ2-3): DGGITQSPKYLFRKEGQNVTLSCEQNLNHDAMYWYRQDPGQGLRLIYYSQIVNDFQKGDIAEGYSVSREKKESFPLTVTSAQKNPTAFYLCASSISAGGFSTDTQYFGPGTRLTVL.

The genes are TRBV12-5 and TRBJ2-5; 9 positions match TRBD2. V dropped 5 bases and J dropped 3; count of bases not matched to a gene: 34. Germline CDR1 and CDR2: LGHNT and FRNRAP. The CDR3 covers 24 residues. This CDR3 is CASGPLDPQSPLGFRGGAEETQYF. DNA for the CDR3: TGTGCTAGTGGTCCGCTGGACCCCCAATCCCCTCTCGGTTTCCGCGGGGGGGCGGAAGAGACCCAGTACTTC.

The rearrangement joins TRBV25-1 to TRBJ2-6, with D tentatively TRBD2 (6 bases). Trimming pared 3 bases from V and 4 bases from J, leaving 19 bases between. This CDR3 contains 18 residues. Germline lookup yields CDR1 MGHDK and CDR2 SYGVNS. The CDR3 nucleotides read TGTGCCAGCAGTGACAGCGGGCAACGACTATCGGGGGCCAACGTCCTGACTTTC. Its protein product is CASSDSGQRLSGANVLTF.

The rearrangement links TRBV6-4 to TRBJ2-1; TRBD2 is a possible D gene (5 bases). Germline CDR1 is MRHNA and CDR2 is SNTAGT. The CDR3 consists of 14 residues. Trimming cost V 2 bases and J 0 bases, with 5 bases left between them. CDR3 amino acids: CASSDGLSYNEQFF. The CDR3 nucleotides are TGTGCCAGCAGTGACGGACTCTCCTACAATGAGCAGTTCTTC.

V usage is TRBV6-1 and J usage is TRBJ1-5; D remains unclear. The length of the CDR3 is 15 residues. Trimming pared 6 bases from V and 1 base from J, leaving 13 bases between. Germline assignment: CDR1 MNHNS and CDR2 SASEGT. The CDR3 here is CASRLGRGSNQPQHF. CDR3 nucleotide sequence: TGTGCCAGCAGACTCGGACGGGGAAGCAATCAGCCCCAGCATTTT.

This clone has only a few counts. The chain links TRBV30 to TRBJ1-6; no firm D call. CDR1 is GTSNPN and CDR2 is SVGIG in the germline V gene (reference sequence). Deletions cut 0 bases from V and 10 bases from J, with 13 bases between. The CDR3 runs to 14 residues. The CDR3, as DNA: TGTGCCTGGAGTGTAAAGGAGGTCGGATCACCCCTCCACTTT. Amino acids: CAWSVKEVGSPLHF.

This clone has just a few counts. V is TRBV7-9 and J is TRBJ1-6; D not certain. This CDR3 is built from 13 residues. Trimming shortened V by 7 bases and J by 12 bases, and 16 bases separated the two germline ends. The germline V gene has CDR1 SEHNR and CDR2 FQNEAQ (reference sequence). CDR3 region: CASNTKMSEPLHF. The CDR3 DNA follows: TGTGCCAGCAATACAAAGATGAGTGAACCCCTCCACTTT.

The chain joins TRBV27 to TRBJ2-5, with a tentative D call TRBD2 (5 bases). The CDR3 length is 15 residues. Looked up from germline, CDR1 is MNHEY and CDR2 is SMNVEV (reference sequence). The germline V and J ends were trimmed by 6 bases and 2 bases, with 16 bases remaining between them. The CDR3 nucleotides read TGTGCCAGCAGACACACGGAACGGGGACAAGAGACCCAGTACTTC. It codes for CASRHTERGQETQYF.

This CDR3 is CASSVGPTSGGEQYV. CDR3 sequence (DNA): TGTGCCAGCAGCGTAGGGCCGACTAGCGGGGGAGAGCAGTACGTC. The rearrangement links TRBV9 to TRBJ2-7; 12 bases align to TRBD2. Germline CDR1 SGDLS, CDR2 YYNGEE. CDR3 length equals 15 residues. Unmatched junction bases numbered 5, after V lost 0 bases and J lost 7 bases.

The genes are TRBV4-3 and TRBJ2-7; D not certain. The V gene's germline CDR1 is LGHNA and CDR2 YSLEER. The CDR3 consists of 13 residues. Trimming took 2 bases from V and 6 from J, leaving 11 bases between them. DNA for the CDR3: TGCGCCAGCAGCCAACAGACATGGGCCGAGCAGTACGTC. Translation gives CASSQQTWAEQYV.

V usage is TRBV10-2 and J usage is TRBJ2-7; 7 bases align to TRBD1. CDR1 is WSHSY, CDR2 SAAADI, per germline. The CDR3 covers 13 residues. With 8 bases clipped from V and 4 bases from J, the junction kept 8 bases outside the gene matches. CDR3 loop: CASGKGTVYEQYV. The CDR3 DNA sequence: TGCGCCAGCGGAAAGGGGACAGTTTACGAGCAGTACGTC.

The DNA for the CDR3 is TGTGCCAGCAGTGCTAGCGAATACGAGCAGTACGTC. Translating gives CASSASEYEQYV. The chain has TRBV6-6 and TRBJ2-7; weak D call: TRBD2 (6 bases). The CDR3 totals 12 residues. Trimming removed 5 bases from V and 4 bases from J, with 9 bases in between. Germline V gives CDR1 MNHNY, CDR2 SVGAGI (reference sequence).

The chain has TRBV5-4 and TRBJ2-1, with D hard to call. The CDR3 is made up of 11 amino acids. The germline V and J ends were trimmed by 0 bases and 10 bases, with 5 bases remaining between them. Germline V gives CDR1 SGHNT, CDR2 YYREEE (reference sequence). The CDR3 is CASSLEYEQFF. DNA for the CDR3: TGTGCCAGCAGCTTGGAATACGAGCAGTTCTTC. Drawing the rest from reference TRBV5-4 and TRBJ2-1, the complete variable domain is ETGVTQSPTHLIKTRGQQVTLRCSSQSGHNTVSWYQQALGQGPQFIFQYYREEENGRGNFPPRFSGLQFPNYSSELNVNALELDDSALYLCASSLEYEQFFGPGTRLTVL.